These T cell receptor beta chains were read from a single sample in a study of T cell changes during pregnancy in multiple sclerosis. Sequencing used immunoSEQ multiplex PCR; TCRdb keeps in-frame clones, though not all of them. The sample lists tens of thousands of clones, 75% to 90% seen once, with about 8% in the top ten. The specimen was CD8+ T cells from peripheral blood mononuclear cells, collected in the first trimester of pregnancy. The receptors were sampled from a female donor in good health, enrolled as a control in a pregnancy study. The CDR3 runs from the conserved cysteine through the conserved F or W. A D gene is named only where the DNA matches it firmly. Size is stated for part of the rows, as once, few or many counts, or as a class when the clone is expanded.

TRBJ1-4 NA NA TRBV5-1 CASSPSGGANEKLFF TGCGCCAGCAGCCCCTCGGGGGGGGCTAATGAAAAACTGTTTTTT
TRBJ1-1 NA NA TRBV27 CASSSRGVMNTEAFF TGTGCCAGCAGTTCGCGGGGTGTCATGAACACTGAAGCTTTCTTT
TRBJ1-3 NA TRBD1 TRBV6-5 CASRTGAAGNTIYF TGTGCCAGCAGGACAGGGGCGGCGGGAAACACCATATATTTT
TRBJ1-2 once TRBD1 TRBV4-3 CASSPMRGGYGYTF TGCGCCAGCAGCCCCATGCGAGGGGGCTACGGCTACACCTTC
TRBJ2-2 NA NA TRBV27 CASSLSGGAYTGELFF TGTGCCAGCAGTTTATCGGGGGGGGCGTACACCGGGGAGCTGTTTTTT
TRBJ2-7 once NA TRBV9 CASSVEPQGREQYF TGTGCCAGCAGCGTAGAACCCCAGGGAAGGGAGCAGTACTTC
TRBJ2-5 NA TRBD1 TRBV7-9 CASSFPDRVETQYF TGTGCCAGCAGCTTCCCGGACAGGGTGGAGACCCAGTACTTC
TRBJ1-2 NA NA TRBV21-1 CASSMRGLNYGYTF TGTGCCAGCAGCATGCGGGGACTGAACTATGGCTACACCTTC
TRBJ2-7 NA NA TRBV9 CASSVDVAGSLYEQYF TGTGCCAGCAGCGTAGACGTGGCAGGGTCTCTTTACGAGCAGTACTTC
TRBJ2-3 NA NA TRBV19 CASSMWDSDVPDTQYF TGTGCCAGTAGTATGTGGGACTCCGACGTCCCAGATACGCAGTATTTT
TRBJ1-1 NA TRBD1 TRBV28 CASSYRGHTFHTEAFF TGTGCCAGCAGCTACAGGGGCCACACGTTCCACACTGAAGCTTTCTTT
TRBJ1-1 NA NA TRBV4-1 CASSQEVGLNTEAFF TGCGCCAGCAGCCAAGAGGTGGGGCTCAACACTGAAGCTTTCTTT
TRBJ1-2 NA TRBD1 TRBV10-3 CAISESTGNYGYTF TGTGCCATCAGTGAGTCGACAGGGAACTATGGCTACACCTTC
TRBJ1-1 NA NA TRBV9 CASSVGGETAFEAFF TGTGCCAGCAGCGTAGGGGGGGAGACGGCCTTTGAGGCTTTCTTT